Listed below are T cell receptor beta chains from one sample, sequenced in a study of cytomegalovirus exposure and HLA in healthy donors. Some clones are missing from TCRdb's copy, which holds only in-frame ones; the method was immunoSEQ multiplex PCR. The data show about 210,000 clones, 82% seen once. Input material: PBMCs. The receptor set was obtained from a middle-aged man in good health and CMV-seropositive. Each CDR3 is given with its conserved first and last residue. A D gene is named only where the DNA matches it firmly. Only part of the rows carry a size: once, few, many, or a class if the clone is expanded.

CDR3nt: TGTGCCAGCAGCTTTGGAGTTCTAGCCAAAAACATTCAGTACTTC
CDR3aa: CASSFGVLAKNIQYF
v_gene: TRBV5-6
d_gene: .
j_gene: TRBJ2-4
abundance: .

CDR3nt: TGTGCCAGCAGCGAGACAGGCCCCGACGGAGAGACCCAGTACTTC
CDR3aa: CASSETGPDGETQYF
v_gene: TRBV11-3
d_gene: .
j_gene: TRBJ2-5
abundance: few

CDR3nt: TGTGCTAGCAGCTTGTTACAGGTTTTCTACGAGCAGTACTTC
CDR3aa: CASSLLQVFYEQYF
v_gene: TRBV5-6
d_gene: .
j_gene: TRBJ2-7
abundance: .

CDR3nt: TGTGCCCTCCAGCGGCATGGAGTAGCGGGAGTCGCAGATACGCAGTATTTT
CDR3aa: CALQRHGVAGVADTQYF
v_gene: TRBV7-9
d_gene: TRBD2
j_gene: TRBJ2-3
abundance: .

CDR3nt: TGTGCCAGCAACCCAAGTAGACCGCAGGGGGCGAGCAATCAGCCCCAGCATTTT
CDR3aa: CASNPSRPQGASNQPQHF
v_gene: TRBV21-1
d_gene: .
j_gene: TRBJ1-5
abundance: .

CDR3nt: TGTGCCAGCAGCCAGGGAAACACCATATATTTT
CDR3aa: CASSQGNTIYF
v_gene: TRBV7-6
d_gene: .
j_gene: TRBJ1-3
abundance: many

CDR3nt: TGTGCCAGCAGCATTGGAGATGGCTACACCTTC
CDR3aa: CASSIGDGYTF
v_gene: TRBV7-2
d_gene: .
j_gene: TRBJ1-2
abundance: .

CDR3nt: TGCGCCAGCAGCCGGACAGTTCCATCGGATACGCAGTATTTT
CDR3aa: CASSRTVPSDTQYF
v_gene: TRBV5-1
d_gene: .
j_gene: TRBJ2-3
abundance: once

CDR3nt: TGTGCCAGCAGCATCGGGACAGCTAACACTGAAGCTTTCTTT
CDR3aa: CASSIGTANTEAFF
v_gene: TRBV9
d_gene: TRBD1
j_gene: TRBJ1-1
abundance: .

CDR3nt: TGTGCCAGCAGCACCGGACAGGGATCTGAGCAGTTCTTC
CDR3aa: CASSTGQGSEQFF
v_gene: TRBV7-7
d_gene: TRBD1
j_gene: TRBJ2-1
abundance: .

CDR3nt: TGCAGTGCTAGCCAGGGCGAGACCCAGTACTTC
CDR3aa: CSASQGETQYF
v_gene: TRBV20-1
d_gene: .
j_gene: TRBJ2-5
abundance: .

CDR3nt: TGTGCCAGCAGTGATCCCAGCGGGAGGGGAGCCGGGGAGCTGTTTTTT
CDR3aa: CASSDPSGRGAGELFF
v_gene: TRBV2
d_gene: TRBD2
j_gene: TRBJ2-2
abundance: .

CDR3nt: TGCGCCAGCAGCCAAGATAGGGCGGGAGGAATCAAAAACATTCAGTACTTC
CDR3aa: CASSQDRAGGIKNIQYF
v_gene: TRBV4-1
d_gene: TRBD2
j_gene: TRBJ2-4
abundance: few

CDR3nt: TGTGCCAGCAGCACTTCTTGGCGAGGGGAGGGAAAGTTCTTC
CDR3aa: CASSTSWRGEGKFF
v_gene: TRBV5-6
d_gene: TRBD2
j_gene: TRBJ2-1
abundance: .

CDR3nt: TGCGCCAGCAGCACAGGGTCTGGAAACACCATATATTTT
CDR3aa: CASSTGSGNTIYF
v_gene: TRBV5-1
d_gene: .
j_gene: TRBJ1-3
abundance: .

CDR3nt: TGTGCCAGCAGCCCCGACAGGGTGAATCAGCCCCAGCATTTT
CDR3aa: CASSPDRVNQPQHF
v_gene: TRBV7-6
d_gene: TRBD1
j_gene: TRBJ1-5
abundance: .

CDR3nt: TGTGCCAGCAGTCAGGAGGCTGGGGAGACCCAGTACTTC
CDR3aa: CASSQEAGETQYF
v_gene: TRBV5-4
d_gene: .
j_gene: TRBJ2-5
abundance: .

CDR3nt: TGTGCTAGCAGCCCCATCAGGGGTCCGACCGGGGAGCTGTTTTTT
CDR3aa: CASSPIRGPTGELFF
v_gene: TRBV7-7
d_gene: .
j_gene: TRBJ2-2
abundance: .

CDR3nt: TGTGCCAGCAGCGCGGGAGGGGGGCAGGGGATGGGATTGAACTATGGCTACACCTTC
CDR3aa: CASSAGGGQGMGLNYGYTF
v_gene: TRBV9
d_gene: .
j_gene: TRBJ1-2
abundance: .